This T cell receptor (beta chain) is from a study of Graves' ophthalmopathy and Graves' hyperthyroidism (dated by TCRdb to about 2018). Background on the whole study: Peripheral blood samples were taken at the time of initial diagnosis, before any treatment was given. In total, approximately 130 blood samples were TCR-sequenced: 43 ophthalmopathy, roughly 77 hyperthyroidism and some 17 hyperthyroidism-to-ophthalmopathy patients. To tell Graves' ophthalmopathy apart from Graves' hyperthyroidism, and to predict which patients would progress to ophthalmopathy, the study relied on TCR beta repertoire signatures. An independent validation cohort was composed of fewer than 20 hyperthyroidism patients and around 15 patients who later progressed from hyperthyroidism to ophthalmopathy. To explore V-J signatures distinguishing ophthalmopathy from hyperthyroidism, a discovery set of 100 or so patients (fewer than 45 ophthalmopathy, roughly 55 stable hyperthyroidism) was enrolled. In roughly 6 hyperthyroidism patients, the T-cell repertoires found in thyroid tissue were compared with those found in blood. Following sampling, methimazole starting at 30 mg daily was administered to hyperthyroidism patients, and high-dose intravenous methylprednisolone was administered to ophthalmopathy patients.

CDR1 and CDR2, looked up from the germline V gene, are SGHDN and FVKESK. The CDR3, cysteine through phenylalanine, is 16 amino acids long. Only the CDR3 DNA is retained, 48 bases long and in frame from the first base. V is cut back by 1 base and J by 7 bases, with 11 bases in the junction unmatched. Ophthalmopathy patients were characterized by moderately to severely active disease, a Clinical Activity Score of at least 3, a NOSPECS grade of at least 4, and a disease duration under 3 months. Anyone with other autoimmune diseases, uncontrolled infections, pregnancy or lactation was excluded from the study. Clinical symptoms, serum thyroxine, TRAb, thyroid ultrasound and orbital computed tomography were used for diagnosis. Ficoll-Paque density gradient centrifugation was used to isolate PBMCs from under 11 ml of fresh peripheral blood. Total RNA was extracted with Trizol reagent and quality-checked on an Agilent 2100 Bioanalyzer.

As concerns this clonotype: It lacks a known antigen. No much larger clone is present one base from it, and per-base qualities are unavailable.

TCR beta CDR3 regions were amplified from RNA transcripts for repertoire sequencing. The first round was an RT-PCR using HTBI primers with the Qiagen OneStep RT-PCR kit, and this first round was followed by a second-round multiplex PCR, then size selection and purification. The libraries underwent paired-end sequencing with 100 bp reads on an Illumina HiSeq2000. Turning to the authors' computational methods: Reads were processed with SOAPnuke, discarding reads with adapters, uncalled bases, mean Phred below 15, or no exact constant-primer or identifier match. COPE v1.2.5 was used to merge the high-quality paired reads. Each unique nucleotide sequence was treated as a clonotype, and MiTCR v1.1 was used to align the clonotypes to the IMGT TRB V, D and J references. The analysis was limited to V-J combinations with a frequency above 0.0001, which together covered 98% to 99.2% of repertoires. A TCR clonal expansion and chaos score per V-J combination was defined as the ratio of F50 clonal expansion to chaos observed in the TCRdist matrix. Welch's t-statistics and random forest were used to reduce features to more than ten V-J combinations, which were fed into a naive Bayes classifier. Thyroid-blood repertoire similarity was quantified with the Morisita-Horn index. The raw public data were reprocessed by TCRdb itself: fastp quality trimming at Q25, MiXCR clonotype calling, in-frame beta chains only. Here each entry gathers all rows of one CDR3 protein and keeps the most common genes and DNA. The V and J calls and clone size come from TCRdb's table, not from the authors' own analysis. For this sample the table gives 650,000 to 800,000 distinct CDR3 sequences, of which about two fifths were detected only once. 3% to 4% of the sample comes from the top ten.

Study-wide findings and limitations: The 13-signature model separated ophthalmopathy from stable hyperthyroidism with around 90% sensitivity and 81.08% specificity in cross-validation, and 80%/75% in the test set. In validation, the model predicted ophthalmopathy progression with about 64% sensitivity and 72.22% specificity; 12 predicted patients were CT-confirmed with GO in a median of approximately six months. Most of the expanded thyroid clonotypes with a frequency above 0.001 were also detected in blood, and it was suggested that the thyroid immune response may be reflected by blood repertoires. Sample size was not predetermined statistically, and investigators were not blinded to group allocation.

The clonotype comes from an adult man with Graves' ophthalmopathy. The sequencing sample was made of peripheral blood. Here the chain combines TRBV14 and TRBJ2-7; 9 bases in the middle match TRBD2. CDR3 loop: CASSQAGTSRYNEQYF. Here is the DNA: TGTGCCAGCAGCCAAGCAGGGACTAGCCGATACAATGAGCAGTACTTC.